This is a list of T cell receptor beta chains from one sample in a study of graft-versus-host responses after intestinal transplantation. No antigens are known for them. The method was immunoSEQ multiplex PCR; TCRdb's version includes in-frame clones alone and lacks a portion of them. This sample has approximately 85,000 clones, with 75% to 95% found just once. Material: unstimulated CD8+ T cells sorted from spleen or lymph node cells, obtained before transplant. Receptors originate from a human donor who was the organ donor for an intestinal transplant. Both conserved end residues are part of each CDR3. Only some rows state a clone size, as once, few, many or a class for expanded clones.

TRBJ2-1,TRBV5-5,17,-,CASSLVLEHPGGNEQFF
TRBJ2-3,TRBV7-5,17,-,CVRSFKSGLSLTDTQYF
TRBJ1-5,TRBV6-1,15,few,CASLINRGRGQPQHF
TRBJ2-1,TRBV10-2,16,-,CASSPQRGGRYNEQFF
TRBJ2-1,TRBV5-1,13,-,CASSPTSYNEQFF
TRBJ1-1,TRBV6-5,13,once,CASSYSSNTEAFF
TRBJ2-7,TRBV11-2,13,-,CASSSPGWDEQYF
TRBJ1-2,TRBV5-4,13,-,CASTEDRGRGYTF
TRBJ2-7,TRBV19,15,once,CASSIFPGSSYEQYF
TRBJ1-1,TRBV5-5,14,once,CASTLPAGETEAFF
TRBJ2-1,TRBV6-5,15,-,CASSWGDSQYNEQFF
TRBJ2-7,TRBV7-2,15,-,CASSLVAGGTYEQYF
TRBJ1-1,TRBV25-1,14,-,CASSHREGYTEAFF
TRBJ2-7,TRBV1,18,once,CTSSQGSGSADDQYEQYF
TRBJ2-2,TRBV5-6,15,-,CASSFLGLGTGELFF
TRBJ2-3,TRBV7-6,15,-,CASSLYGSATDTQYF
TRBJ2-7,TRBV5-1,12,-,CASSFDGYEQYF